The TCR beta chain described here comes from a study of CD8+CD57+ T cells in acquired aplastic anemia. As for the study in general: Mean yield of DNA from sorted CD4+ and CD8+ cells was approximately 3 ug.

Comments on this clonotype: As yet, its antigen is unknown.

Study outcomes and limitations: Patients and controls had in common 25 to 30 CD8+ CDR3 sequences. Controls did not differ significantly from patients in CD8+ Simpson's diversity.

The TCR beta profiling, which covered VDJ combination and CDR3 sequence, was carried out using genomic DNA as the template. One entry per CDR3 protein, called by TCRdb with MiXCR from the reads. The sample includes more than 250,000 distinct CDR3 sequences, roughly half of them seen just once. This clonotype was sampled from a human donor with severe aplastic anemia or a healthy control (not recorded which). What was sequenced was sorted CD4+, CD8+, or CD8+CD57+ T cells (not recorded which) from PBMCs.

In DNA form, the CDR3 reads TGTGCCAGCACCGGAGGCACGCAGTATTTT. Protein product: CASTGGTQYF. This chain links TRBV7-8 with TRBJ2-3; perhaps TRBD2 as D (5 bases). V lost 7 bases to trimming and J lost 9 bases, with 8 bases between them. CDR1 and CDR2 from the germline V gene are SGHVS and FQNEAQ. The CDR3 spans 10 residues.